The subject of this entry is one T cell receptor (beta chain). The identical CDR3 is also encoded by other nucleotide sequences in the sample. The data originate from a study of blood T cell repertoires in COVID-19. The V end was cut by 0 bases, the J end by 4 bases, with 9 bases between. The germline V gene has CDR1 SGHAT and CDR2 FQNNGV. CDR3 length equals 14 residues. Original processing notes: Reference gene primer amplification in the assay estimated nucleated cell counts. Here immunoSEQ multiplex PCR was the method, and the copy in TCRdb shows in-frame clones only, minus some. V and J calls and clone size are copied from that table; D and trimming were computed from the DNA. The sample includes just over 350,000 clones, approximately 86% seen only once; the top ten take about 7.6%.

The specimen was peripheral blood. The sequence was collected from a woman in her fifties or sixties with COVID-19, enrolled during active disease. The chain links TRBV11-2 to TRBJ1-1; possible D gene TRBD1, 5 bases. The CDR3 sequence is CASSLDRVSTEAFF. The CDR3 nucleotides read TGTGCCAGCAGCTTAGACAGGGTGTCCACTGAAGCTTTCTTT.